Given below is one T cell receptor beta chain in context. This may be a read error: a much more frequent sequence differs by one nucleotide. The sample originates from a study of shared clonotypes between healthy human individuals. TCRdb keeps only in-frame clones here, not all; method: immunoSEQ multiplex PCR. The data show 75,000 to 100,000 clones, more than 45% seen once. This CDR3 region has 14 residues. CDR1 is KGHSH and CDR2 is LQKENI in the germline V gene. Donors comprised only Caucasian adults living in Nashville, Tennessee. The receptor was isolated from a woman between 40 and 55 years old in good health. Some clones in this sample may be carry-over from other donors' samples. The sequencing input was PBMCs. This chain uses TRBV18 with TRBJ1-1; no reliable D call. The CDR3 reads CASTPEGLNTGAFF. The CDR3 DNA follows: TGTGCCAGCACTCCAGAAGGGTTGAACACTGGAGCTTTCTTT.